This note documents a single TCR beta chain sequence. Per the original data handling: The assay estimated nucleated cells by amplifying reference gene primers. Only in-frame clones appear in the TCRdb table, and some are missing; sequencing was by immunoSEQ multiplex PCR. That table gives V, J and clone size, and the DNA gave D and trimming. The table includes under 200,000 clones, 70% to 90% detected once. Germline V CDR1 and CDR2: SGHRS, YFSETQ. The CDR3 spans 15 residues. V was pared by 0 bases and J by 5 bases, with 1 base of the junction left unmatched. The data stem from a study of blood T cell repertoires in COVID-19. Study-level background: COVID-19 samples collected from the United States, Italy and Spain covered acute and convalescent phases. The analysed material was cDNA or gDNA that came from T cells, B-cell-depleted T cells, or PBMCs.

Sequenced material: peripheral blood. The genes are TRBV5-1 and TRBJ1-6, with 8 bases fitting TRBD1. The receptor comes from a man between 40 and 49 years old with active or convalescent COVID-19. The CDR3 is CASSLVDRDNSPLHF. The DNA of the CDR3 is TGCGCCAGCAGCTTGGTGGACAGGGATAATTCACCCCTCCACTTT.